Shown below are 27 T cell receptor beta chains from a single sample sequenced in a study of blood T cells in healthy people across ages. For the second PCR, which ran for about 6 to 11 cycles, a sample-barcoded 5' primer and a J-beta primer mix were used. TCRdb re-called the 5' RACE reads with MiXCR, one entry per CDR3 protein. The sample includes over a million distinct CDR3 sequences, approximately 40% of them seen just once. The sample consisted of blood. These receptors all come from a woman younger than 30 in good health.

The genes are TRBV6-6 and TRBJ1-1, with TRBD1 as a possible D gene (6 bases). Trimming cost V 0 bases and J 10 bases, with 18 bases left between them. This CDR3 is built from 15 residues. Germline V CDR1 and CDR2: MNHNY, SVGAGI (reference sequence). CDR3 bases: TGTGCCAGCAGTTACTCGATTGGGGGGCCCCAGGGAGCTTTCTTT. Translated, it gives CASSYSIGGPQGAFF.

The chain recombines TRBV6-2 or TRBV6-3 with TRBJ2-1; the match to TRBD2 covers 7 bases. The germline gives CDR1 MNHEY, CDR2 SVGEGT. V lost 5 bases to trimming and J lost 4 bases; unmatched junction nucleotides: 5. CDR3 length equals 14 residues. Here the CDR3 reads CASSGLGIYNEQFF. Here the CDR3 DNA reads TGTGCCAGCAGTGGACTAGGGATTTACAATGAGCAGTTCTTC.

V usage is TRBV7-2 and J usage is TRBJ2-1; 11 bases are a match to TRBD2. This CDR3 comprises 19 residues. V lost 4 bases, J lost 1 base, and 12 bases stayed unmatched. Germline assignment: CDR1 SGHTA and CDR2 FQGNSA. For the CDR3, the DNA is TGTGCCAGCAGCTGGCCGGGACTAGCGGAGAAAACGTCCTACAATGAGCAGTTCTTC. The encoded protein is CASSWPGLAEKTSYNEQFF.

This clonotype came up a few times. The V and J genes are TRBV20-1 and TRBJ2-3; TRBD2 matches 9 bases. With 0 bases clipped from V and 5 bases from J, the junction kept 9 bases outside the gene matches. The CDR3 runs 16 residues. Germline V gene lookup returns CDR1 DFQATT and CDR2 SNEGSKA (reference sequence). CDR3 sequence reads: CSARDASGVAGDTQYF. In nucleotides, the CDR3 is TGCAGTGCTAGAGATGCTAGCGGGGTCGCCGGAGATACGCAGTATTTT.

This clonotype was seen only a few times. The rearrangement joins TRBV20-1 to TRBJ1-1; no definite D call. Germline CDR1 and CDR2: DFQATT and SNEGSKA (reference sequence). The CDR3 length is 10 residues. Trimming took 3 bases from V and 6 from J, leaving 5 bases between them. The DNA for the CDR3 is TGCAGTGCTAGGGAACCTGAAGCTTTCTTT. As protein: CSAREPEAFF.

The chain recombines TRBV4-1 with TRBJ2-5; tentatively, D is TRBD2 (6 bases). Trimming took 0 bases from V and 5 from J, leaving 16 bases between them. Germline loops: CDR1 MGHRA, CDR2 YSYEKL. CDR3 length: 16 amino acids. The CDR3 bases are TGCGCCAGCAGCCAAGATCGAGGGCCCCTAGCGGAGACCCAGTACTTC. Its translation is CASSQDRGPLAETQYF.

This clonotype was picked up a small number of times. This chain links TRBV5-5 with TRBJ2-1; TRBD2 is a possible D gene (5 bases). The CDR3 runs 15 residues. CDR1 SGHKS and CDR2 YYEKEE come from the germline V gene (reference sequence). Trimming pared 4 bases from V and 4 bases from J, leaving 15 bases between. The CDR3 protein is CASSLGLRGYNEQFF. DNA of the CDR3: TGTGCCAGCAGCCTGGGCCTCCGGGGTTACAATGAGCAGTTCTTC.

This clonotype is a singleton in its sample. At one end the junction does not follow the germline gene, possibly because of a read error. The CDR3 DNA reads TGTACCAGCAGTTCGGCAGCTAGCGGGGGTGGAGATACGCAGTATTTT. Protein sequence: CTSSSAASGGGDTQYF. This sequence joins TRBV28 and TRBJ2-3; TRBD2 agrees at 10 bases. The CDR3 has 16 residues. Germline V gives CDR1 MDHEN, CDR2 SYDVKM.

This sequence joins TRBV9 and TRBJ2-7; a weak D match, TRBD1 (6 bases). The CDR3 is 15 residues long. V gave up 3 bases and J gave up 6 bases, with 19 bases separating them. The V gene's germline CDR1 is SGDLS and CDR2 YYNGEE. The CDR3 here is CASSGGQTRFGEQYF. The CDR3 nucleotides read TGTGCCAGCAGCGGTGGACAGACCCGATTTGGCGAGCAGTACTTC.

The rearrangement joins TRBV4-1 to TRBJ2-5, with D perhaps TRBD1 (6 bases). The CDR3 totals 14 residues. V was pared by 1 base and J by 1 base, with 7 bases between. The germline V gene has CDR1 MGHRA and CDR2 YSYEKL. The CDR3 DNA reads TGCGCCAGCAGCCAAGGGACAGTCCAAGAGACCCAGTACTTC. Its translation: CASSQGTVQETQYF.

V and J are TRBV12-3 or TRBV12-4 and TRBJ2-3; maybe TRBD1 (6 bases). The CDR3 has 15 residues. Trimming took off 5 bases at V and 0 bases at J, with 12 bases between the two ends. For the CDR3, the DNA is TGTGCCAGCAGTCCGGAAACAGGGAGCACAGATACGCAGTATTTT. Translating it yields CASSPETGSTDTQYF.

There are many counts of this clonotype. The chain combines TRBV27 with TRBJ2-5; D gene uncertain. Trimming left V 5 bases short and J 2 bases short, with 9 bases between. The CDR3 totals 13 residues. CDR1 is MNHEY, CDR2 SMNVEV, per germline (reference sequence). CDR3 in amino acids: CASSRVPQETQYF. The CDR3 bases are TGTGCCAGCAGTCGGGTCCCTCAAGAGACCCAGTACTTC.

The chain links TRBV29-1 to TRBJ2-5; no clear D. The DNA end favors TRBJ2-7, so the J call may be wrong. Germline values: CDR1 SQVTM, CDR2 ANQGSEA. The CDR3 spans 13 residues. The CDR3 DNA reads as TGCAGCGTTGAATGGGATGCCAAGGCCGAGCAGTACTTC. It encodes CSVEWDAKAEQYF.

The V and J genes are TRBV12-3 or TRBV12-4 and TRBJ1-1; D gene unclear. Trimming cost V 3 bases and J 10 bases, with 9 bases left between them. The CDR3 runs to 11 residues. The CDR3 DNA sequence: TGTGCCAGCAGTTTGAACTTGCGAGCTTTCTTT. Encoded protein: CASSLNLRAFF.

This rearrangement joins TRBV6-5 to TRBJ2-3; TRBD2 matches 7 bases. CDR3 length: 13 residues. CDR1 MNHEY and CDR2 SVGAGI come from the germline V gene. Germline trimming cut 7 bases from V and 3 bases from J; bases unmatched to any gene: 4. The CDR3 here is CASTRTRTDTQYF. The CDR3 region has the DNA TGTGCCAGCACTAGGACTAGAACAGATACGCAGTATTTT.

This rearrangement joins TRBV3-1 to TRBJ2-6; TRBD1 agrees at 12 bases. CDR1 is LGHDT, CDR2 YNNKEL, per germline (reference sequence). The CDR3 is 21 residues long. The J segment lost 0 bases and the V segment lost 2 bases, leaving 11 bases of the junction unmatched. The CDR3 here is CASSQWSAGQGANSGANVLTF. The CDR3 DNA is TGTGCCAGCAGCCAATGGTCCGCGGGACAGGGGGCAAACTCTGGGGCCAACGTCCTGACTTTC.

The rearrangement joins TRBV27 to TRBJ2-5, with 7 positions matching TRBD1. The tail of the sequence fits TRBJ2-7 better, so the J call may be wrong. Germline CDR1 and CDR2: MNHEY and SMNVEV (reference sequence). The CDR3 has 14 residues. CDR3 nucleotide sequence: TGTGCCAGCAGACGGGGACAGTCGCCCTACGAGCAGTACTTC. Translating gives CASRRGQSPYEQYF.

V usage is TRBV5-6 and J usage is TRBJ1-1; no firm D call. CDR1 SGHDT and CDR2 YYEEEE come from the germline V gene. The CDR3 extends over 18 amino acids. V was cut by 2 bases and J by 5 bases, with 25 bases left in between. CDR3 coding DNA: TGTGCCAGCAGCTTTACCTTAAATATCGACGGGTTAGGGACTGAAGCTTTCTTT. Its translation is CASSFTLNIDGLGTEAFF.

This sequence joins TRBV12-3 or TRBV12-4 and TRBJ2-3; 12 nucleotides agree with TRBD2. This CDR3 comprises 16 residues. V dropped 7 bases and J dropped 4; count of bases not matched to a gene: 9. CDR3 residues: CASILQLAGGSDTQYF. In DNA form, the CDR3 reads TGTGCCAGCATCCTTCAACTAGCGGGAGGTTCAGATACGCAGTATTTT.

This rearrangement joins TRBV28 to TRBJ1-1; D perhaps matches TRBD1 (5 bases). The CDR3 extends over 16 amino acids. Between the trimmed V and J ends, which lost 5 bases and 4 bases, there was a span of 20 bases. Germline V CDR1 and CDR2: MDHEN, SYDVKM. The CDR3 DNA reads as TGTGCCAGCAGTCTCGGACCGGGACCGGGGGTCACTGAAGCTTTCTTT. Its protein is CASSLGPGPGVTEAFF.

The CDR3 region has the DNA TGCAGTGCTAGAGACTTGGACACCTATAGATACACCTTC. This sequence encodes CSARDLDTYRYTF. The gene calls are TRBV20-1 and TRBJ1-2; D may be TRBD1 (5 bases). There are 13 residues in the CDR3. V lost 0 bases and J lost 11, with 16 bases in between. CDR1 DFQATT and CDR2 SNEGSKA come from the germline V gene (reference sequence).

A word on this clonotype: A read error may account for a junction end that differs from germline. This chain joins TRBV29-1 and TRBJ2-1; 7 bases fit TRBD1. This CDR3 is built from 11 residues. Germline CDR1 and CDR2: SQVTM and ANQGSEA. CDR3 in DNA: TGCAGCGGCACTCCCGGGACAGAGCCGTTCTTC. Translation: CSGTPGTEPFF.

There are a few counts of this clonotype. The chain joins TRBV10-3 to TRBJ2-3, with D perhaps TRBD1 (6 bases). Germline V CDR1 and CDR2: ENHRY, SYGVKD. The ends were cut back, 0 bases at V and 3 bases at J, with 7 bases in the middle. This CDR3 spans 14 amino acids. For the CDR3, the DNA is TGTGCCATCAGTGAGTCCCAGGGGACAGATACGCAGTATTTT. It encodes CAISESQGTDTQYF.

The chain links TRBV9 to TRBJ2-7, with 9 bases matching TRBD1. Germline CDR1 is SGDLS and CDR2 is YYNGEE. This CDR3 is built from 15 residues. With V trimmed by 0 bases and J by 4 bases, 5 bases remained unmatched. This CDR3 is CASSVEWDRVYEQYF. CDR3 in DNA: TGTGCCAGCAGCGTAGAGTGGGACAGGGTTTACGAGCAGTACTTC.

The chain uses TRBV24-1 and TRBJ2-1; 16 nucleotides align to TRBD2. The end of the DNA aligns better with TRBJ2-7, so the J call may be wrong. The length of the CDR3 is 18 residues. Germline CDR1 KGHDR, CDR2 SFDVKD. CDR3 loop: CATSDYGTSGGACNEQYF. The CDR3 DNA is TGTGCCACCAGTGACTACGGGACTAGCGGGGGGGCCTGCAATGAGCAGTACTTC.

This clonotype has more than one count but fewer than ten. The V gene is TRBV7-9, the J gene TRBJ2-7, with D tentatively TRBD1 (6 bases). The assigned J gene may be wrong: the sequence end matches TRBJ2-5 better. The CDR3 consists of 13 residues. Germline V gene data show CDR1 as SEHNR and CDR2 as FQNEAQ (reference sequence). CDR3 loop: CASSLGGQKTQYF. CDR3 coding DNA: TGTGCCAGCAGCCTAGGGGGTCAGAAGACCCAGTACTTC.

The chain joins TRBV7-9 to TRBJ2-1; D may correspond to TRBD1 or TRBD2 (5 bases each). The CDR3 is made up of 13 amino acids. Between the trimmed V and J ends, which lost 5 bases and 8 bases, there was a span of 13 bases. Per the germline V gene, CDR1 is SEHNR and CDR2 is FQNEAQ (reference sequence). CDR3 protein: CASSARGPDEQFF. The CDR3 nucleotides are TGTGCCAGCAGCGCCCGGGGCCCGGATGAGCAGTTCTTC.